The 14 T cell receptor beta chains below come from one sample, sequenced in a study of control samples from healthy donors and cancer patients. This table comes from immunoSEQ multiplex PCR, and its TCRdb copy is limited to in-frame clones, with some not included. The sample carries about 220,000 clones, roughly 94% recorded once. Source material: blood. The receptors shown here come from a man aged 45-65 years in good health.

This chain links TRBV25-1 with TRBJ1-1; D possibly corresponds to TRBD1 (5 bases). V was clipped by 3 bases and J by 4 bases, with 12 bases between them. There are 14 residues in the CDR3. The V gene's germline CDR1 is MGHDK and CDR2 SYGVNS. CDR3: CASSENSGGTEAFF. In nucleotides, the CDR3 is TGTGCCAGCAGTGAGAACAGCGGGGGCACTGAAGCTTTCTTT. The full variable domain, in which reference TRBV25-1 and TRBJ1-1 provide the parts outside the CDR3, is EADIYQTPRYLVIGTGKKITLECSQTMGHDKMYWYQQDPGMELHLIHYSYGVNSTEKGDLSSESTVSRIRTEHFPLTLESARPSHTSQYLCASSENSGGTEAFFGQGTRLTVV.

This chain links TRBV19 with TRBJ1-5; possible D gene TRBD1, 6 bases. The CDR3 spans 20 residues. The V end lost 0 bases, the J end lost 0 bases, and 21 bases lay between the germline ends. CDR1 and CDR2 from the germline V gene are LNHDA and SQIVND (reference sequence). CDR3 nucleotides: TGTGCCAGTAGTATAGATCGCCCTGGGGGGCTGAGATATAGCAATCAGCCCCAGCATTTT. Its protein is CASSIDRPGGLRYSNQPQHF.

This sequence joins TRBV3-1 (or the pseudogene TRBV3-2) and TRBJ1-3; D might be TRBD1 (5 bases). The length of the CDR3 is 15 residues. Germline-derived CDR1 and CDR2 are LGHDT and YNNKEL (reference sequence). V lost 1 base and J lost 2, with 9 bases in between. The CDR3 region has the DNA TGTGCCAGCAGCCAAGGAACGGGGGCTGGAAACACCATATATTTT. This codes for CASSQGTGAGNTIYF.

The rearrangement uses TRBV7-2 and TRBJ2-5; D is ambiguous. V shed 5 bases and J shed 5 bases, with 18 bases lying between them. CDR3 length: 15 residues. The germline gives CDR1 SGHTA, CDR2 FQGNSA. In DNA form, the CDR3 reads TGTGCCAGCAGCAAAAGGGCCAGCGTGGGCGAGACCCAGTACTTC. This translates into CASSKRASVGETQYF.

CDR3 protein: CASSWTSGSTDTQYF. In nucleotides, the CDR3 is TGTGCCAGCAGCTGGACTAGCGGGAGCACAGATACGCAGTATTTT. This chain joins TRBV7-9 and TRBJ2-3; TRBD2 aligns across 11 bases. The CDR3 runs to 15 residues. Germline CDR1 is SEHNR and CDR2 is FQNEAQ (reference sequence). J gave up 0 bases and V 4 bases, and 0 bases lay outside the gene matches.

The V and J genes are TRBV7-2 and TRBJ1-6, with 8 bases fitting TRBD1. Trimming at V came to 5 bases and at J to 8 bases, leaving 5 bases not matched to a gene. Germline values: CDR1 SGHTA, CDR2 FQGNSA. The CDR3 is 14 amino acids. CDR3 DNA sequence: TGTGCCAGCAGCGACAGGGGTACCTATTCACCCCTCCACTTT. As protein: CASSDRGTYSPLHF.

This clone has a single count. This sequence joins TRBV28 and TRBJ2-7, with D possibly matching TRBD2 (5 bases). CDR1 and CDR2 from the germline V gene are MDHEN and SYDVKM. The CDR3 sequence is 17 residues long. V lost 8 bases, J lost 3 bases, and 26 bases lay in between. CDR3 protein: CASLGSRETQTNYEQYF. The CDR3 DNA is TGTGCCAGCCTAGGGAGTAGGGAGACACAAACTAACTACGAGCAGTACTTC.

The gene calls are TRBV6-5 and TRBJ2-1; TRBD1 agrees at 7 bases. V lost 7 bases, J lost 4 bases, and 4 bases stayed unmatched. CDR1 is MNHEY and CDR2 is SVGAGI in the germline V gene. This CDR3 contains 13 residues. CDR3 DNA sequence: TGTGCCAGCACCTGGACAGGATACAATGAGCAGTTCTTC. It translates to CASTWTGYNEQFF.

A single count supports this clone. CDR3 nucleotide sequence: TGTGCCTGGAGCCGAACCTGGAAGCTGGACTATGGCTACACCTTC. It encodes CAWSRTWKLDYGYTF. The gene calls are TRBV30 and TRBJ1-2; D is uncertain. Between the trimmed V and J ends, which lost 3 bases and 3 bases, there was a span of 17 bases. This CDR3 is 15 amino acids long. CDR1 GTSNPN and CDR2 SVGIG come from the germline V gene (reference sequence). Complete variable domain (other parts from reference TRBV30 and TRBJ1-2): SQTIHQWPATLVQPVGSPLSLECTVEGTSNPNLYWYRQAAGRGLQLLFYSVGIGQISSEVPQNLSASRPQDRQFILSSKKLLLSDSGFYLCAWSRTWKLDYGYTFGSGTRLTVV.

This sequence joins TRBV19 and TRBJ2-4, with no clear D. V gave up 10 bases and J gave up 1 base, with 17 bases separating them. In germline, CDR1 is LNHDA, CDR2 SQIVND (reference sequence). This CDR3 has 15 residues. The CDR3 DNA follows: TGTGCCACCACAACCCCAGGTCCTGCCAAAAACATTCAGTACTTC. As protein: CATTTPGPAKNIQYF. Full variable domain (remainder filled in from reference TRBV19 and TRBJ2-4): DGGITQSPKYLFRKEGQNVTLSCEQNLNHDAMYWYRQDPGQGLRLIYYSQIVNDFQKGDIAEGYSVSREKKESFPLTVTSAQKNPTAFYLCATTTPGPAKNIQYFGAGTRLSVL.

The chain employs TRBV5-8 and TRBJ1-5; D may be TRBD1 (6 bases). V was pared by 6 bases and J by 4 bases, with 14 bases between. The length of the CDR3 is 14 residues. Germline V gives CDR1 SGHTS, CDR2 YDEGEE. This CDR3 reads CASTEQGPNQPQHF. The DNA of the CDR3 is TGTGCCAGCACCGAACAGGGACCGAATCAGCCCCAGCATTTT.

The chain is built from TRBV28 and TRBJ1-4; unclear D gene. Germline V gene lookup returns CDR1 MDHEN and CDR2 SYDVKM. V was clipped by 7 bases and J by 6 bases, with 12 bases between them. The CDR3 sequence is 13 residues long. The CDR3 here is CASNSLLYEKLFF. Here the CDR3 DNA reads TGTGCCAGCAACAGCCTCCTCTATGAAAAACTGTTTTTT.

This chain connects TRBV7-6 to TRBJ2-3; D possibly corresponds to TRBD2 (5 bases). The germline V gene encodes CDR1 SGHVS and CDR2 FNYEAQ. This CDR3 has 12 amino acids. The ends were cut back, 1 base at V and 6 bases at J, with 5 bases in the middle. The CDR3 loop reads CASSLGEDTQYF. As DNA, the CDR3 is TGTGCCAGCAGCTTAGGGGAGGATACGCAGTATTTT.

The chain employs TRBV18 and TRBJ1-2; no definite D call. The V end was cut by 7 bases, the J end by 3 bases, with 12 bases between. The CDR3 sequence is 13 residues long. Looked up from germline, CDR1 is KGHSH and CDR2 is LQKENI. The CDR3 nucleotides read TGTGCCAGCTACCCTGGCAGGCACTATGGCTACACCTTC. Its protein product is CASYPGRHYGYTF.